This T cell receptor beta chain is drawn from a study of blood T cell repertoires in COVID-19. Per the original data handling: How many nucleated cells were present was estimated from reference gene primer amplification. The data were produced by immunoSEQ multiplex PCR, yet TCRdb's version contains in-frame clones alone and is incomplete. V and J calls and clone size follow that table, whereas D and trimming were derived from the DNA. The sample includes 200,000 to 250,000 clones, roughly 85% of them seen just once. CDR1 is MNHNY, CDR2 SVGAGI, per germline (reference sequence). This CDR3 is built from 15 residues. Unmatched junction bases numbered 12, after V lost 7 bases and J lost 3 bases.

This TCR was recovered from a man aged 25 to 40 who had recovered from COVID-19. The sequencing sample was made of peripheral blood. The genes are TRBV6-6 and TRBJ2-7; 7 positions agree with TRBD1. The chain's CDR3 is CASTEKRDSLYEQYF. CDR3 nucleotides: TGTGCCAGCACCGAGAAAAGGGACAGTCTCTACGAGCAGTACTTC.